The 23 T cell receptor beta chains listed next were all sequenced from one sample in a study of T cell responses to AZD1222 COVID-19 vaccine. Sequenced by immunoSEQ multiplex PCR; TCRdb stores in-frame clones only, minus some. The sample contains 150,000 to 200,000 clones, approximately 92% of which appear only once. Sequences were derived from peripheral blood, sampled 28 days after the second dose of the MenACWY control vaccine. The source of these receptors is an adult who received the MenACWY meningococcal vaccine as a control.

The chain joins TRBV6-5 to TRBJ1-3; no reliable D call. Germline CDR1 and CDR2: MNHEY and SVGAGI. The CDR3 runs 15 residues. The V end was cut by 6 bases, the J end by 0 bases, with 12 bases between. The CDR3 DNA reads TGTGCCAGCAGCCGGACTGCGCTCTCTGGAAACACCATATATTTT. It codes for CASSRTALSGNTIYF.

The chain recombines TRBV3-1 (or the pseudogene TRBV3-2) with TRBJ2-1; 7 nucleotides line up with TRBD2. The CDR3 runs 13 residues. CDR1 and CDR2 (germline): LGHDT, YNNKEL (reference sequence). Unmatched junction bases numbered 12, after V lost 4 bases and J lost 15 bases. The CDR3 sequence is CASSPGSGVFRFF. For the CDR3, the DNA is TGTGCCAGCAGCCCGGGGAGCGGGGTTTTTCGGTTCTTC.

The V and J genes are TRBV15 and TRBJ1-2; perhaps TRBD1 as D (5 bases). CDR1 and CDR2 from the germline V gene are LNHNV and YYDKDF (reference sequence). Trimming cost V 4 bases and J 2 bases, with 17 bases left between them. The CDR3 runs to 16 residues. DNA of the CDR3: TGTGCCACCAGCACTGGGTCTCACCGGGACAACTATGGCTACACCTTC. Its translation: CATSTGSHRDNYGYTF.

The V and J genes are TRBV28 and TRBJ1-5; D gene ambiguous. The V end was cut by 8 bases, the J end by 0 bases, with 5 bases between. The germline V gene has CDR1 MDHEN and CDR2 SYDVKM. This CDR3 contains 12 residues. CDR3: CASWSSNQPQHF. The CDR3 region has the DNA TGTGCCAGCTGGAGTAGCAATCAGCCCCAGCATTTT.

The chain combines TRBV19 with TRBJ2-7, with TRBD1 identical over 10 bases. The V and J ends lost 10 bases and 3 bases, in that order; junction bases with no gene match: 6. CDR3 length equals 13 residues. Germline assignment: CDR1 LNHDA and CDR2 SQIVND (reference sequence). CDR3 protein: CATGQGRSYEQYF. The CDR3 DNA sequence: TGTGCCACGGGACAGGGGCGAAGCTACGAGCAGTACTTC.

The V call is TRBV7-2, the J call TRBJ2-5, with TRBD2 as a possible D gene (5 bases). This CDR3 region has 14 residues. V was cut by 3 bases and J by 4 bases, with 12 bases left in between. Germline-derived CDR1 and CDR2 are SGHTA and FQGNSA. The CDR3 loop is CASSFSPGSETQYF. CDR3 in DNA: TGTGCCAGCAGCTTTTCCCCGGGATCAGAGACCCAGTACTTC. The full variable domain, its missing parts supplied by reference TRBV7-2 and TRBJ2-5, is GAGVSQSPSNKVTEKGKDVELRCDPISGHTALYWYRQSLGQGLEFLIYFQGNSAPDKSGLPSDRFSAERTGGSVSTLTIQRTQQEDSAVYLCASSFSPGSETQYFGPGTRLLVL.

The chain couples TRBV18 to TRBJ2-1; the match to TRBD1 covers 8 bases. With V trimmed by 4 bases and J by 5 bases, 4 bases remained unmatched. The CDR3 sequence is 14 residues long. CDR1 is KGHSH, CDR2 LQKENI, per germline. In DNA, the CDR3 is TGTGCCAGCTCACGGATGACAGGGGACAATGAGCAGTTCTTC. Its protein product is CASSRMTGDNEQFF.

V and J are TRBV2 and TRBJ2-4; 8 bases are shared with TRBD1. V lost 3 bases and J lost 7; bases outside the gene matches: 5. This CDR3 spans 14 amino acids. Germline CDR1 SNHLY, CDR2 FYNNEI. Here the CDR3 reads CASSDRQGANIQYF. The CDR3 DNA sequence: TGTGCCAGCAGTGACAGGCAGGGGGCCAACATTCAGTACTTC.

V is TRBV6-1 and J is TRBJ1-1; no clear D gene. Germline CDR1 MNHNS, CDR2 SASEGT. V was clipped by 3 bases and J by 6 bases, with 14 bases between them. This CDR3 contains 14 residues. CDR3 protein: CASSDPWELSEAFF. DNA for the CDR3: TGTGCCAGCAGTGATCCTTGGGAACTTTCTGAAGCTTTCTTT.

The CDR3 coding sequence is TGTGCCAGCAGTTTACCAGGGGGAGGGAATCAGCCCCAGCATTTT. It yields the protein CASSLPGGGNQPQHF. This chain uses TRBV28 with TRBJ1-5; TRBD1 aligns across 7 bases. The germline V gene has CDR1 MDHEN and CDR2 SYDVKM. The CDR3 loop spans 15 amino acids. V gave up 2 bases and J gave up 4 bases; unmatched junction bases: 5.

The chain employs TRBV27 and TRBJ2-7, with 7 bases that match TRBD2. The trim removed 4 bases at V and 3 bases at J, leaving 9 bases unmatched. CDR1 is MNHEY and CDR2 is SMNVEV in the germline V gene (reference sequence). The CDR3 contains 15 residues. The CDR3 loop reads CASSWVGRGIYEQYF. The CDR3 coding sequence is TGTGCCAGCAGTTGGGTAGGGAGGGGTATCTACGAGCAGTACTTC.

The gene calls are TRBV30 and TRBJ2-3; either TRBD1 or TRBD2 may supply D (5 bases each). The ends were cut back, 0 bases at V and 2 bases at J, with 9 bases in the middle. CDR3 size: 14 residues. Per the germline V gene, CDR1 is GTSNPN and CDR2 is SVGIG (reference sequence). DNA for the CDR3: TGTGCCTGGAGTGTGTCGGGGCTCACAGATACGCAGTATTTT. Encoded protein: CAWSVSGLTDTQYF.

This chain uses TRBV3-1 (or the pseudogene TRBV3-2) with TRBJ1-6, with a tentative D call TRBD1 (6 bases). The CDR3 consists of 14 residues. V was clipped by 0 bases and J by 10 bases, with 10 bases between them. Germline CDR1 and CDR2: LGHDT and YNNKEL (reference sequence). The CDR3 loop reads CASSQDGGRSPLHF. The CDR3 DNA is TGTGCCAGCAGCCAAGACGGGGGGCGATCACCCCTCCACTTT.

This clone was found once. The chain has TRBV11-2 and TRBJ2-1; no clear D. Germline-derived CDR1 and CDR2 are SGHAT and FQNNGV. V shed 2 bases and J shed 7 bases, with 6 bases lying between them. The CDR3 is made up of 12 amino acids. The CDR3 protein is CASSLPMNEQFF. The CDR3 nucleotides read TGTGCCAGCAGCTTACCAATGAATGAGCAGTTCTTC.

The chain is built from TRBV7-3 and TRBJ2-2; 11 bases align to TRBD2. This CDR3 has 17 residues. J lost 1 base, V lost 4 bases, and 5 bases had no gene match. CDR1 is SGHTA and CDR2 is FQGTGA in the germline V gene. CDR3 coding DNA: TGTGCCAGCAGCTCCACGGGGACTAGCGGGAACACCGGGGAGCTGTTTTTT. This codes for CASSSTGTSGNTGELFF.

The chain is built from TRBV18 and TRBJ2-2; tentatively, D is TRBD1 (5 bases). Germline-derived CDR1 and CDR2 are KGHSH and LQKENI. V lost 5 bases and J lost 6, with 13 bases in between. CDR3 length: 14 residues. CDR3 coding DNA: TGTGCCAGCTCAACCTCTACAGGTCCCGGGGAGCTGTTTTTT. Translating it yields CASSTSTGPGELFF. Drawing the rest from reference TRBV18 and TRBJ2-2, the complete variable domain is NAGVMQNPRHLVRRRGQEARLRCSPMKGHSHVYWYRQLPEEGLKFMVYLQKENIIDESGMPKERFSAEFPKEGPSILRIQQVVRGDSAAYFCASSTSTGPGELFFGEGSRLTVL.

In its sample, this clone was seen once. The CDR3 sequence: CASSPPGQGGEKLFF. In DNA form, the CDR3 reads TGTGCCAGCAGCCCCCCGGGACAGGGAGGCGAAAAACTGTTTTTT. This chain joins TRBV7-9 and TRBJ1-4, with 9 bases fitting TRBD1. With V trimmed by 5 bases and J by 8 bases, 9 bases remained unmatched. This CDR3 is built from 15 residues. The germline V gene has CDR1 SEHNR and CDR2 FQNEAQ (reference sequence).

This chain connects TRBV7-8 to TRBJ1-1, with D possibly matching TRBD1 (5 bases). The CDR3 extends over 17 amino acids. V lost 1 base to trimming and J lost 3 bases, with 18 bases between them. The germline CDR1 and CDR2 sequences are SGHVS and FQNEAQ. In DNA form, the CDR3 reads TGTGCCAGCAGCTTAGTTCGGGGACTAATAAGCCACACTGAAGCTTTCTTT. Translated: CASSLVRGLISHTEAFF. The entire variable domain, with the rest obtained from reference TRBV7-8 and TRBJ1-1, is as follows: GAGVSQSPRYKVAKRGQDVALRCDPISGHVSLFWYQQALGQGPEFLTYFQNEAQLDKSGLPSDRFFAERPEGSVSTLKIQRTQQEDSAVYLCASSLVRGLISHTEAFFGQGTRLTVV.

This clone was seen more than once but under ten times. This sample also contains other DNA sequences that code for the same CDR3. The chain is built from TRBV4-1 and TRBJ1-1; D might be TRBD1 (5 bases). Germline V gene data show CDR1 as MGHRA and CDR2 as YSYEKL. This CDR3 is 15 amino acids long. V gave up 0 bases and J gave up 0 bases, with 8 bases separating them. In DNA form, the CDR3 reads TGCGCCAGCAGCCAAGAAGGGACGGTGAACACTGAAGCTTTCTTT. Protein product: CASSQEGTVNTEAFF.

The gene calls are TRBV7-2 and TRBJ1-3; D is unresolved. The V end was cut by 1 base, the J end by 0 bases, with 7 bases between. The germline CDR1 and CDR2 sequences are SGHTA and FQGNSA. The CDR3 length is 15 residues. Written as DNA, the CDR3 is TGTGCCAGCAGCTTAGTCACACTCTCTGGAAACACCATATATTTT. Encoded protein: CASSLVTLSGNTIYF.

The CDR3 DNA sequence: TGTGCCAGTAGTATTTTTATGGGGAGCAATCAGCCCCAGCATTTT. As protein: CASSIFMGSNQPQHF. V and J are TRBV19 and TRBJ1-5; D remains ambiguous. There are 15 residues in the CDR3. Germline assignment: CDR1 LNHDA and CDR2 SQIVND (reference sequence). V was cut by 3 bases and J by 1 base, with 10 bases left in between.

The chain uses TRBV5-4 and TRBJ1-2; 9 positions agree with TRBD1. Looked up from germline, CDR1 is SGHNT and CDR2 is YYREEE (reference sequence). The CDR3 has 14 amino acids. Trimming cost V 6 bases and J 7 bases; bases outside gene matches: 10. The CDR3 sequence: CASTIRQGEGGYTF. In nucleotides, the CDR3 is TGTGCCAGCACCATCAGACAGGGGGAAGGTGGCTACACCTTC. Supplemented by reference TRBV5-4 and TRBJ1-2, the full variable domain reads ETGVTQSPTHLIKTRGQQVTLRCSSQSGHNTVSWYQQALGQGPQFIFQYYREEENGRGNFPPRFSGLQFPNYSSELNVNALELDDSALYLCASTIRQGEGGYTFGSGTRLTVV.

This chain uses TRBV30 with TRBJ2-2, with a tentative D call TRBD1 (5 bases). CDR1 is GTSNPN and CDR2 is SVGIG in the germline V gene (reference sequence). V shed 2 bases and J shed 5 bases, with 9 bases lying between them. The CDR3 spans 13 residues. The CDR3 loop reads CAWSKAGTGELFF. CDR3 in DNA: TGTGCCTGGAGTAAAGCAGGGACCGGGGAGCTGTTTTTT.